The TCR beta chain described here comes from a study of T cells in Graves' hyperthyroidism and ophthalmopathy. Study findings and constraints: Ophthalmopathy, which appeared later, was predicted by the model a median approximately six months before onset.

Amplification targeted TCR beta CDR3 regions from RNA transcripts. The HTBI primer set drove a first-round RT-PCR of the TCR CDR3. TCRdb re-analysed the multiplex PCR reads in MiXCR, keeping a single row per CDR3 protein. The sample has around 350,000 distinct CDR3 sequences, approximately 13% seen once; the top ten hold around a tenth. Trimming took off 1 base at V and 0 bases at J, with 10 bases between the two ends. The length of the CDR3 is 17 residues. Germline V gene lookup returns CDR1 MGHRA and CDR2 YSYEKL. On this clonotype: No antigen is known for it. Since the CDR3 does not end with the conserved phenylalanine or tryptophan, this likely comes from a read error.

Sequencing was performed on blood. This clonotype was obtained from a young woman with Graves' hyperthyroidism. This chain uses TRBV4-1 with TRBJ2-6; D gene uncertain. This CDR3 reads CASSQAVRSSGANVLTL. Written as DNA, the CDR3 is TGCGCCAGCAGCCAAGCAGTGAGATCCTCTGGGGCCAACGTCCTGACTTTA.